The present TCR beta chain was sequenced within a study of T cell responses to AZD1222 COVID-19 vaccine. General study points: In the spike-specific TCR repertoire, nearly half reportedly target unmutated variant regions.

Concerning this clone itself: As yet, its antigen is unknown.

The protocol was immunoSEQ multiplex PCR, while the TCRdb copy is restricted to in-frame clones and leaves out a portion. The sample lists under 150,000 clones; just over 90% were seen once. The input for sequencing was peripheral blood, taken on day 0 of AZD1222 vaccination. The origin of this receptor is an adult in good health.

DNA for the CDR3: TGTGCCAGCAGTTCCCAGTCCCTTGGGGCCAACGTCCTGACTTTC. It yields the protein CASSSQSLGANVLTF. The chain recombines TRBV27 with TRBJ2-6; D ambiguous. Per germline, CDR1 MNHEY and CDR2 SMNVEV (reference sequence). Trimming pared 4 bases from V and 3 bases from J, leaving 10 bases between. CDR3 size: 15 residues.